A selection of T cell receptor beta chains follows, all from one sample in a study of T cells after posttransplantation cyclophosphamide. Method: immunoSEQ multiplex PCR; TCRdb's copy keeps in-frame clones and lacks some. Listed here are over 15,000 clones without any singletons, the top ten holding around 0.57%. This sample comprised PBMCs, obtained after allogeneic stem cell transplant with posttransplant cyclophosphamide. Source of these receptors: a female patient between 30 and 40 years old who received an allogeneic stem cell transplant from a related donor, was CMV-positive, and had no GVHD. Some T cells may possibly be graft donor cells. The CDR3 runs from the conserved cysteine through the conserved F or W. A D gene is named only where the DNA matches it firmly. The size entry gives once, few, many or a size class.

D | J | V | size | DNA | CDR3
TRBD2 | TRBJ2-5 | TRBV19 | many | TGTGCCAGTAGTGGTCCGGGACTAGCGGGAACTGAGCAGTACTTC | CASSGPGLAGTEQYF
- | TRBJ2-7 | TRBV7-9 | many | TGTGCCAGCCGGGACTCTGCCTACGAGCAGTACTTC | CASRDSAYEQYF
- | TRBJ2-7 | TRBV7-9 | many | TGTGCCAGCGACACCCGAGGGGGCTACGAGCAGTACTTC | CASDTRGGYEQYF
TRBD1 | TRBJ2-7 | TRBV27 | many | TGTGCCAGCAGTCTTTCGGGCAGGGGGACCTTCTACGAGCAGTACTTC | CASSLSGRGTFYEQYF
- | TRBJ2-3 | TRBV7-7 | many | TGTGCCAGCAGCTTAGGGCTCACAGATACGCAGTATTTT | CASSLGLTDTQYF
TRBD1 | TRBJ1-5 | TRBV30 | many | TGTGCCTGGGGCCGGGACAGGGCAATCAATCAGCCCCAGCATTTT | CAWGRDRAINQPQHF
TRBD1 | TRBJ1-5 | TRBV28 | many | TGTGCCAGCAGCCTCCGGACAGGGAGCAATCAGCCCCAGCATTTT | CASSLRTGSNQPQHF
TRBD1 | TRBJ2-1 | TRBV28 | many | TGTGCCAGCAGTTTATTGGGACAGGGGAGAGCTAGGGATGAGCAGTTCTTC | CASSLLGQGRARDEQFF
TRBD1 | TRBJ2-1 | TRBV27 | many | TGTGCCAGCGCGGCCTTGACAGGGACCAATGAGCAGTTCTTC | CASAALTGTNEQFF
- | TRBJ1-5 | TRBV7-8 | many | TGTGCCAGCAGCTTAGCGCGAGAGCAGCCCCAGCATTTT | CASSLAREQPQHF
TRBD2 | TRBJ2-1 | TRBV7-6 | many | TGTGCCAGCAGCTTCAGACTAGCGGGAGAGTCCTACAATGAGCAGTTCTTC | CASSFRLAGESYNEQFF
TRBD2 | TRBJ2-7 | TRBV7-8 | many | TGTGCCAGCAGTTGGGGGGGATACGAGCAGTACTTC | CASSWGGYEQYF
- | TRBJ1-4 | TRBV18 | many | TGTGCCAGCTCACCACCGGACAGCTCGGGGGAAAAACTGTTTTTT | CASSPPDSSGEKLFF
TRBD1 | TRBJ2-7 | TRBV7-2 | many | TGTGCCAGCAGGGACACAGGGGACCCCACCTACGAGCAGTACTTC | CASRDTGDPTYEQYF
- | TRBJ2-2 | TRBV4-2 | many | TGTGCCAGCAGCCAAGATTTACTAGCCCCCGGTAACGGGGAGCTGTTTTTT | CASSQDLLAPGNGELFF
- | TRBJ2-1 | TRBV7-2 | many | TGTGCCAGCAGCTTAGTGGGGACATTACCCTACAATGAGCAGTTCTTC | CASSLVGTLPYNEQFF
- | TRBJ2-1 | TRBV10-1 | many | TGCGCCAGCAGTCCGGAAACAGGGATTCTGAATGAGCAGTTCTTC | CASSPETGILNEQFF
TRBD2 | TRBJ2-3 | TRBV7-2 | many | TGTGCCAGCAGCCCACTAGCGGGAGAGGGAGATACGCAGTATTTT | CASSPLAGEGDTQYF
TRBD1 | TRBJ1-5 | TRBV10-3 | many | TGTGCCATCAGTGAAGGACAGGGCAACAATCAGCCCCAGCATTTT | CAISEGQGNNQPQHF
TRBD1 | TRBJ2-7 | TRBV4-3 | many | TGCGCCAGCAGCCAAAAAGGCAGGGGGCATGACGAGCAGTACTTC | CASSQKGRGHDEQYF
- | TRBJ1-2 | TRBV14 | many | TGTGCCAGCAGCCAAGTAGGTGCAGGGCCTTATGGCTACACCTTC | CASSQVGAGPYGYTF
- | TRBJ2-5 | TRBV30 | many | TGTGCCTGGAGTGATGGGCCACCCCCAGAGACCCAGTACTTC | CAWSDGPPPETQYF
- | TRBJ2-1 | TRBV10-3 | many | TGTGCCATCATGGGTAGCGACTACAATGAGCAGTTCTTC | CAIMGSDYNEQFF
TRBD2 | TRBJ2-3 | TRBV7-3 | many | TGTGCCAGCAGGCCCAGCGGGAGCTTACGGACAGATACGCAGTATTTT | CASRPSGSLRTDTQYF
- | TRBJ2-7 | TRBV7-6 | few | TGTGCCAGCAGCCCCGCCGGGGTAGGAGGGACCTACGAGCAGTACTTC | CASSPAGVGGTYEQYF
- | TRBJ1-5 | TRBV19 | many | TGTGCCAGTAGTATGGCAGTAAGACAGCCCCAGCATTTT | CASSMAVRQPQHF
- | TRBJ2-7 | TRBV18 | many | TGTGCCAGCTCACCATTTGTTAACGAGCAGTACTTC | CASSPFVNEQYF
TRBD1 | TRBJ2-7 | TRBV28 | many | TGTGCCAGCAGGCCCCCGGGACAGCGTTACGAGCAGTACTTC | CASRPPGQRYEQYF
TRBD2 | TRBJ2-3 | TRBV5-1 | many | TGCGCCAGTGCTAGCGGGAGGAGCACAGATACGCAGTATTTT | CASASGRSTDTQYF
- | TRBJ2-2 | TRBV28 | many | TGTGCCAGCAGTTTCTATACCGGGGAGCTGTTTTTT | CASSFYTGELFF
TRBD1 | TRBJ1-6 | TRBV7-2 | many | TGTGCCAGCAGTCGGACAGGGCCCGATAATTCACCCCTCCACTTT | CASSRTGPDNSPLHF
TRBD1 | TRBJ2-7 | TRBV5-1 | many | TGCGCCAGCAGCCCTGAGGGGGCCGTAGGCTACGAGCAGTACTTC | CASSPEGAVGYEQYF
- | TRBJ2-1 | TRBV5-6 | many | TGTGCCAGCAGCCTAACGGGAGATGAGCAGTTCTTC | CASSLTGDEQFF
TRBD2 | TRBJ2-7 | TRBV10-1 | many | TGCGCCACCTCCCGACGGGGGGGGGAGCAGTACTTC | CATSRRGGEQYF
TRBD2 | TRBJ2-1 | TRBV7-6 | many | TGTGCCAGCAGACGTACTAGCGGGGGTACCTCCTACAATGAGCAGTTCTTC | CASRRTSGGTSYNEQFF
- | TRBJ1-5 | TRBV15 | many | TGTGCCACCAGCAGAGACAGGGCGGGAGGCAATCAGCCCCAGCATTTT | CATSRDRAGGNQPQHF
TRBD1 | TRBJ1-4 | TRBV7-9 | many | TGTGCCAGCAGCTCGGGACAGGGGGCATCCGAAAATGAAAAACTGTTTTTT | CASSSGQGASENEKLFF
TRBD1 | TRBJ2-1 | TRBV5-5 | many | TGTGCCAGCAGCTTAGAACAGGGGGTGGGCTCCTACAATGAGCAGTTCTTC | CASSLEQGVGSYNEQFF
- | TRBJ1-1 | TRBV30 | many | TGTGCCTGGAGAAGGGCGGGCACTGAAGCTTTCTTT | CAWRRAGTEAFF
- | TRBJ1-2 | TRBV5-1 | many | TGCGCCAGCAGCTTAAACTTGAAGAGCGGCTACACCTTC | CASSLNLKSGYTF
- | TRBJ2-6 | TRBV28 | many | TGTGCCAGCAGTTTACCAGGCTCTGGGGCCAACGTCCTGACTTTC | CASSLPGSGANVLTF
- | TRBJ2-1 | TRBV14 | many | TGTGCCAGCAGCCAATCTAGCCGTTTTTACAATGAGCAGTTCTTC | CASSQSSRFYNEQFF
TRBD1 | TRBJ2-1 | TRBV11-1 | many | TGTGCCAGCAGCTTATATGACAGGGTTGGGAATGAGCAGTTCTTC | CASSLYDRVGNEQFF
TRBD1 | TRBJ2-7 | TRBV15 | many | TGTGCCACCAGCAGAGACAGGGGGCGCGAGCAGTACTTC | CATSRDRGREQYF
TRBD1 | TRBJ1-2 | TRBV28 | many | TGTGCCAGCAGTCCCCCGACAGGGACGGGCTATGGCTACACCTTC | CASSPPTGTGYGYTF
TRBD1 | TRBJ2-3 | TRBV27 | many | TGTGCCAGCAGTTTATGGTCAGGGGGCAAGGGGACAGATACGCAGTATTTT | CASSLWSGGKGTDTQYF
- | TRBJ2-5 | TRBV5-6 | many | TGTGCCAGCAGCTTAACTAGCCGCTTAGAGACCCAGTACTTC | CASSLTSRLETQYF
- | TRBJ2-5 | TRBV19 | many | TGTGCCAGTAGTATGAGCCGTCGTATGGAGACCCAGTACTTC | CASSMSRRMETQYF
TRBD2 | TRBJ2-7 | TRBV28 | many | TGTGCCAGCAGATTTACTAGCGGGAGGGCCTACGAGCAGTACTTC | CASRFTSGRAYEQYF
TRBD2 | TRBJ2-3 | TRBV10-3 | many | TGTGCCATCAGACCCCGGCTAGCGGGAACTAGCACAGATACGCAGTATTTT | CAIRPRLAGTSTDTQYF
- | TRBJ1-2 | TRBV18 | many | TGTGCCAGCTCACCAGGCAGGCCAACCGACAAGGATGGCTACACCTTC | CASSPGRPTDKDGYTF
TRBD2 | TRBJ2-7 | TRBV30 | many | TGTGCCTGGAGTGTGGGCGGGAGCTCTTACGAGCAGTACTTC | CAWSVGGSSYEQYF
- | TRBJ2-2 | TRBV7-2 | many | TGTGCCAGCCACAGGGTGAACACCGGGGAGCTGTTTTTT | CASHRVNTGELFF
- | TRBJ2-3 | TRBV9 | few | TGTGCCAGCAGCTCGGACGGGGGATCTAGCACAGATACGCAGTATTTT | CASSSDGGSSTDTQYF
TRBD1 | TRBJ1-5 | TRBV29-1 | many | TGCAGCGTGGGGACAGGGGGCAATCAGCCCCAGCATTTT | CSVGTGGNQPQHF